These 32 T cell receptor beta chains came from one sample sequenced in a study of response to subunit inactivated influenza vaccine. TCRdb re-derived calls from the RT-PCR reads in MiXCR, one entry per CDR3 protein. The sample carries about 780,000 distinct CDR3 sequences, under 20% recorded once. The sample consisted of PBMCs from blood, taken 5 to 6 days after vaccination. These receptor sequences come from a man aged 50 to 60 who received an inactivated influenza vaccine.

This clonotype was observed a few times. The chain carries TRBV6-5 and TRBJ2-1; D uncertain. Trimming cost V 0 bases and J 0 bases, with 12 bases left between them. In germline, CDR1 is MNHEY, CDR2 SVGAGI. This CDR3 spans 17 amino acids. CDR3 nucleotide sequence: TGTGCCAGCAGTTACTCTTGGCAGACCAGCTCCTACAATGAGCAGTTCTTC. Protein: CASSYSWQTSSYNEQFF.

This clonotype has a handful of counts. This chain joins TRBV24-1 and TRBJ1-2; the D gene is possibly TRBD1 (5 bases). Trimming took off 5 bases at V and 7 bases at J, with 16 bases between the two ends. The CDR3 consists of 14 residues. The V gene's germline CDR1 is KGHDR and CDR2 SFDVKD. In DNA form, the CDR3 reads TGTGCCACCAGTGGTACGAGGGGCCCCGGTGGCTACACCTTC. Its translation: CATSGTRGPGGYTF.

Ten or more counts support this clonotype. The chain couples TRBV7-2 to TRBJ2-4; tentatively, D is TRBD2 (6 bases). Per germline, CDR1 SGHTA and CDR2 FQGNSA. The CDR3 has 14 residues. V lost 5 bases to trimming and J lost 9 bases, with 17 bases between them. In DNA, the CDR3 is TGTGCCAGCAGCCCCGGGGGTAACCGGGCCATTCAGTACTTC. This encodes CASSPGGNRAIQYF.

The chain employs TRBV20-1 and TRBJ1-1, with 9 bases aligning to TRBD1. The CDR3 is made up of 14 amino acids. The germline gives CDR1 DFQATT, CDR2 SNEGSKA (reference sequence). Unmatched junction bases numbered 6, after V lost 6 bases and J lost 1 base. The CDR3 spells CSATGTGRNTEAFF. The CDR3 nucleotides read TGCAGTGCGACTGGGACAGGGAGGAACACTGAAGCTTTCTTT.

V and J are TRBV29-1 and TRBJ1-1, with 7 bases that match TRBD1. Trimming cost V 7 bases and J 9 bases; bases outside gene matches: 5. Per germline, CDR1 SQVTM and CDR2 ANQGSEA. The CDR3 sequence is 10 residues long. The DNA of the CDR3 is TGCAGCGCCAGGGACAGAAAAGCTTTCTTT. It specifies CSARDRKAFF.

Ten or more counts support this clonotype. The CDR3 sequence is CASSQGGEYEQYF. The CDR3 DNA sequence: TGCGCCAGCAGCCAAGGAGGTGAATACGAGCAGTACTTC. The chain employs TRBV4-1 and TRBJ2-7, with D unresolved. Trimming shortened V by 1 base and J by 4 bases, and 8 bases separated the two germline ends. The CDR3 is made up of 13 amino acids. CDR1 and CDR2 (germline): MGHRA, YSYEKL.

The rearrangement uses TRBV11-2 and TRBJ2-6; TRBD1 matches at 10 bases. Germline V gives CDR1 SGHAT, CDR2 FQNNGV. CDR3 length: 17 amino acids. The ends lost 5 bases at V and 2 bases at J; junction bases unmatched: 6. In DNA form, the CDR3 reads TGTGCCAGCAGCGGACAGACAGGGGGCGCTGGGGCCAACGTCCTGACTTTC. Its translation: CASSGQTGGAGANVLTF.

This chain connects TRBV20-1 to TRBJ1-5, with 9 nucleotides matching TRBD1. V lost 3 bases and J lost 0; bases outside the gene matches: 6. Per the germline V gene, CDR1 is DFQATT and CDR2 is SNEGSKA (reference sequence). This CDR3 spans 16 amino acids. The CDR3 bases are TGCAGTGCTAGCTTAGGGACAGGGTATAGCAATCAGCCCCAGCATTTT. Its protein is CSASLGTGYSNQPQHF.

The chain combines TRBV6-2 or TRBV6-3 with TRBJ2-1; possibly TRBD1 for D (5 bases). Trimming took off 0 bases at V and 4 bases at J, with 10 bases between the two ends. The germline CDR1 and CDR2 sequences are MNHEY and SVGEGT. The CDR3 has 15 residues. Here the CDR3 DNA reads TGTGCCAGCAGTTACTCCTGGACACCTTACAATGAGCAGTTCTTC. This sequence encodes CASSYSWTPYNEQFF.

This clonotype was counted a few times. Written as DNA, the CDR3 is TGCGCCAGCAGTGCGGCGGACAGAATAAGCTCCTACGAGCAGTACTTC. This gives the protein CASSAADRISSYEQYF. This chain connects TRBV10-2 to TRBJ2-7, with D tentatively TRBD1 (6 bases). CDR3 length: 16 residues. V was trimmed by 4 bases and J by 0 bases, leaving 16 bases between them. Germline V gene data show CDR1 as WSHSY and CDR2 as SAAADI.

This clonotype occurred a few times. This chain connects TRBV20-1 to TRBJ2-4, with D perhaps matching TRBD1 or TRBD2 (6 bases each). The CDR3 totals 13 residues. V was trimmed by 6 bases and J by 2 bases, leaving 11 bases between them. The germline gives CDR1 DFQATT, CDR2 SNEGSKA (reference sequence). The chain's CDR3 is CSAAGGPKNIQYF. The CDR3 bases are TGCAGTGCAGCCGGGGGCCCCAAAAACATTCAGTACTTC.

The rearrangement joins TRBV7-2 to TRBJ2-2; D is uncertain. With 3 bases removed from V and 0 bases from J, the gap between germline ends came to 11 bases. Germline CDR1 is SGHTA and CDR2 is FQGNSA. This CDR3 has 16 amino acids. The DNA for the CDR3 is TGTGCCAGCAGCTTGGACGGGCAAACGAACACCGGGGAGCTGTTTTTT. Translation gives CASSLDGQTNTGELFF.

The V gene is TRBV4-3, the J gene TRBJ1-2; tentatively, D is TRBD1 (5 bases). The germline V and J ends were trimmed by 0 bases and 4 bases, with 12 bases remaining between them. Germline V gene data show CDR1 as LGHNA and CDR2 as YSLEER. The CDR3 loop spans 15 amino acids. CDR3 DNA: TGCGCCAGCAGCCAAGACCTGGACGGGGGCTATGGCTACACCTTC. The encoded protein is CASSQDLDGGYGYTF.

This clonotype was counted between two and nine times. The V gene is TRBV20-1, the J gene TRBJ2-7; 7 nucleotides agree with TRBD1. Germline V gives CDR1 DFQATT, CDR2 SNEGSKA (reference sequence). The CDR3 sequence is 12 residues long. J lost 6 bases, V lost 0 bases, and 2 bases had no gene match. CDR3 region: CSARDDRAEQYF. The CDR3 DNA reads as TGCAGTGCTAGAGACGACAGGGCCGAGCAGTACTTC.

This clonotype was recorded a few times. This chain joins TRBV6-6 and TRBJ1-1; D uncertain. V lost 8 bases and J 6 bases, leaving 16 bases between the germline ends. The V gene's germline CDR1 is MNHNY and CDR2 SVGAGI (reference sequence). This CDR3 is built from 13 residues. In DNA, the CDR3 is TGTGCCAGCGGCCCAAACCCTACCCCTGAAGCTTTCTTT. Translating it yields CASGPNPTPEAFF.

This clonotype appeared many times. This rearrangement joins TRBV20-1 to TRBJ2-1; D unclear. Per the germline V gene, CDR1 is DFQATT and CDR2 is SNEGSKA (reference sequence). There are 13 residues in the CDR3. V was cut by 3 bases and J by 6 bases, with 12 bases left in between. The DNA of the CDR3 is TGCAGTGCTAGTAGACAAAGAAGCAATGAGCAGTTCTTC. Translation: CSASRQRSNEQFF.

The chain has TRBV7-2 and TRBJ2-3; possible D gene TRBD1, 6 bases. The germline CDR1 and CDR2 sequences are SGHTA and FQGNSA. The CDR3 length is 15 residues. Between the trimmed V and J ends, which lost 5 bases and 4 bases, there was a span of 16 bases. CDR3 region: CASSITGFWADTQYF. The CDR3 DNA sequence: TGTGCCAGCAGCATAACAGGGTTTTGGGCAGATACGCAGTATTTT.

This chain uses TRBV7-8 with TRBJ2-1; 10 positions agree with TRBD2. The CDR3 is 15 amino acids. Germline loops: CDR1 SGHVS, CDR2 FQNEAQ. Trimming took 2 bases from V and 7 from J; bases not matched to a gene: 5. This CDR3 reads CASSLTSGIGNEQFF. The CDR3, as DNA: TGTGCCAGCAGCTTAACTAGCGGGATTGGAAATGAGCAGTTCTTC.

The genes are TRBV5-5 and TRBJ1-1; weak D call: TRBD1 (6 bases). The CDR3 consists of 16 residues. The ends were cut back, 2 bases at V and 1 base at J, with 15 bases in the middle. CDR1 and CDR2 from the germline V gene are SGHKS and YYEKEE (reference sequence). This chain's CDR3 is CASSLRDAGANTEAFF. DNA of the CDR3: TGTGCCAGCAGCTTAAGGGACGCGGGGGCGAACACTGAAGCTTTCTTT.

This rearrangement joins TRBV6-2 or TRBV6-3 to TRBJ2-1; 7 bases align to TRBD2. CDR1 and CDR2 (germline): MNHEY, SVGEGT. The CDR3 loop spans 15 amino acids. The V segment lost 1 base and the J segment 3 bases; nucleotides outside the gene matches: 3. CDR3 amino acids: CASSYWEGLYNEQFF. Written as DNA, the CDR3 is TGTGCCAGCAGTTACTGGGAGGGCCTCTACAATGAGCAGTTCTTC.

This clonotype was counted only a few times. The genes are TRBV15 and TRBJ2-2; 9 bases are shared with TRBD2. The V segment lost 8 bases and the J segment 2 bases; nucleotides outside the gene matches: 9. Germline CDR1 LNHNV, CDR2 YYDKDF (reference sequence). This CDR3 is 16 amino acids long. The CDR3 loop reads CATGSGGLKNTGELFF. The CDR3 DNA reads as TGTGCCACCGGTAGCGGGGGACTGAAAAACACCGGGGAGCTGTTTTTT. Supplemented by reference TRBV15 and TRBJ2-2, the full variable domain reads DAMVIQNPRYQVTQFGKPVTLSCSQTLNHNVMYWYQQKSSQAPKLLFHYYDKDFNNEADTPDNFQSRRPNTSFCFLDIRSPGLGDTAMYLCATGSGGLKNTGELFFGEGSRLTVL.

The chain carries TRBV6-2 or TRBV6-3 and TRBJ2-2; D uncertain. V shed 0 bases and J shed 1 base, with 9 bases lying between them. The germline gives CDR1 MNHEY, CDR2 SVGEGT. The CDR3 runs 16 residues. CDR3 residues: CASSYSPIRNTGELFF. The CDR3 DNA follows: TGTGCCAGCAGTTACTCGCCCATACGGAACACCGGGGAGCTGTTTTTT.

Ten or more counts support this clonotype. This chain connects TRBV20-1 to TRBJ2-7; the D gene could be TRBD1 or TRBD2 (5 bases each). In germline, CDR1 is DFQATT, CDR2 SNEGSKA (reference sequence). The CDR3 runs 14 residues. The V end was cut by 0 bases, the J end by 8 bases, with 17 bases between. CDR3 residues: CSARDQTGPGQQYF. In nucleotides, the CDR3 is TGCAGTGCTAGAGACCAGACGGGGCCCGGGCAGCAGTACTTC.

The rearrangement links TRBV25-1 to TRBJ2-7, with TRBD2 identical over 7 bases. There are 13 residues in the CDR3. CDR1 and CDR2 (germline): MGHDK, SYGVNS. V lost 6 bases, J lost 7 bases, and 9 bases stayed unmatched. The CDR3 sequence: CASSWGGVGEQYF. The CDR3 DNA is TGTGCCAGCAGCTGGGGGGGGGTCGGTGAGCAGTACTTC.

V and J are TRBV27 and TRBJ1-2; D is unresolved. Trimming removed 5 bases from V and 3 bases from J, with 10 bases in between. CDR1 is MNHEY, CDR2 SMNVEV, per germline (reference sequence). The CDR3 sequence is 13 residues long. CDR3 loop: CASSSRGDYGYTF. In DNA, the CDR3 is TGTGCCAGCAGTAGTCGGGGAGACTATGGCTACACCTTC.

CDR3 region: CASSQQQGTEQYF. The CDR3 bases are TGCGCCAGCAGCCAACAACAGGGAACCGAGCAGTACTTC. The chain employs TRBV4-3 and TRBJ2-7; possible D gene TRBD1, 6 bases. The CDR3 contains 13 residues. The ends were cut back, 2 bases at V and 6 bases at J, with 11 bases in the middle. Per germline, CDR1 LGHNA and CDR2 YSLEER.

V and J are TRBV6-1 and TRBJ2-6; D remains ambiguous. Germline V gene data show CDR1 as MNHNS and CDR2 as SASEGT. This CDR3 has 15 residues. Trimming pared 5 bases from V and 1 base from J, leaving 9 bases between. The CDR3 bases are TGTGCCAGCAGTCGCCAGACATCTGGGGCCAACGTCCTGACTTTC. Encoded protein: CASSRQTSGANVLTF.

This clonotype was detected a few times. J is TRBJ2-7 and V is TRBV5-1, with TRBD1 identical over 7 bases. The V gene's germline CDR1 is SGHRS and CDR2 YFSETQ. The CDR3 length is 13 residues. The V and J ends lost 5 bases and 3 bases, in that order; junction bases with no gene match: 5. CDR3 sequence reads: CASSVTGNYEQYF. In DNA, the CDR3 is TGCGCCAGCAGTGTGACAGGGAACTACGAGCAGTACTTC.

V and J are TRBV4-1 and TRBJ2-7; 10 bases fit TRBD2. CDR1 is MGHRA, CDR2 YSYEKL, per germline. There are 15 residues in the CDR3. The J segment lost 4 bases and the V segment lost 1 base, leaving 4 bases of the junction unmatched. For the CDR3, the DNA is TGCGCCAGCAGCCAAGCACCGGGACTAGCGTACGAGCAGTACTTC. This translates into CASSQAPGLAYEQYF.

This clonotype has only a few counts. The chain has TRBV29-1 and TRBJ2-7; a possible D gene is TRBD2 (5 bases). V was trimmed by 6 bases and J by 3 bases, leaving 18 bases between them. CDR1 is SQVTM and CDR2 is ANQGSEA in the germline V gene. This CDR3 comprises 14 residues. Here the CDR3 reads CSVKRPGMVYEQYF. DNA for the CDR3: TGCAGCGTGAAAAGGCCGGGAATGGTCTACGAGCAGTACTTC.

In its sample, this clonotype was seen a few times. V is TRBV7-9 and J is TRBJ2-2; a possible D gene is TRBD2 (5 bases). There are 11 residues in the CDR3. Germline CDR1 SEHNR, CDR2 FQNEAQ (reference sequence). V shed 10 bases and J shed 8 bases, with 11 bases lying between them. The CDR3 loop is CATGSGGELFF. The CDR3 DNA follows: TGTGCCACCGGGTCGGGAGGGGAGCTGTTTTTT.

This clonotype was picked up many times. The chain employs TRBV6-1 and TRBJ2-2; possible D gene TRBD1, 6 bases. The germline gives CDR1 MNHNS, CDR2 SASEGT. Trimming took off 6 bases at V and 1 base at J, with 9 bases between the two ends. There are 14 residues in the CDR3. CDR3: CASRGGRNTGELFF. For the CDR3, the DNA is TGTGCCAGCAGAGGGGGACGGAACACCGGGGAGCTGTTTTTT.